Below are 22 T cell receptor beta chains sequenced from a single sample in a study of blood T cell repertoires in COVID-19. Repertoires were generated with immunoSEQ multiplex PCR, while TCRdb's copy carries only in-frame clones and drops some. The table includes around 150,000 clones, roughly 88% detected once. The source material was PBMCs or T cells enriched from blood (not recorded which). The receptors derive from a woman in her forties or fifties who had recovered from COVID-19.

The rearrangement uses TRBV4-1 and TRBJ1-2, with D perhaps matching TRBD1 (6 bases). Germline assignment: CDR1 MGHRA and CDR2 YSYEKL. This CDR3 is 17 amino acids long. Deletions cut 4 bases from V and 4 bases from J, with 22 bases between. CDR3 sequence: CASSPSDRKLRSYGYTF. The CDR3 DNA is TGCGCCAGCAGCCCATCGGACAGAAAATTACGGAGCTATGGCTACACCTTC.

The chain combines TRBV2 with TRBJ1-1; D call uncertain. V shed 4 bases and J shed 2 bases, with 8 bases lying between them. CDR1 SNHLY and CDR2 FYNNEI come from the germline V gene. The CDR3 runs to 13 residues. CDR3 amino acids: CASSVAENTEAFF. CDR3 DNA sequence: TGTGCCAGCAGTGTCGCAGAAAACACTGAAGCTTTCTTT. The variable domain in full, completed from reference TRBV2 and TRBJ1-1, reads EPEVTQTPSHQVTQMGQEVILRCVPISNHLYFYWYRQILGQKVEFLVSFYNNEISEKSEIFDDQFSVERPDGSNFTLKIRSTKLEDSAMYFCASSVAENTEAFFGQGTRLTVV.

The chain has TRBV12-3 or TRBV12-4 and TRBJ1-2; no reliable D call. This CDR3 spans 11 amino acids. The V gene lost 6 bases and the J gene lost 12 bases, with 14 bases spanning the gap. CDR3 amino acids: CASSNARGDTF. The CDR3 bases are TGTGCCAGCAGCAATGCTCGGGGAGACACCTTC.

The chain uses TRBV7-9 and TRBJ1-2, with unresolved D. The CDR3 length is 13 residues. The germline CDR1 and CDR2 sequences are SEHNR and FQNEAQ (reference sequence). V shed 1 base and J shed 4 bases, with 7 bases lying between them. CDR3 nucleotide sequence: TGTGCCAGCAGCTTAGAGGCGGTCTATGGCTACACCTTC. It specifies CASSLEAVYGYTF.

The V gene is TRBV10-3, the J gene TRBJ1-1, with a weak D call TRBD1 (6 bases). Deletions cut 6 bases from V and 4 bases from J, with 18 bases between. The CDR3 extends over 15 amino acids. The germline V gene has CDR1 ENHRY and CDR2 SYGVKD. The DNA of the CDR3 is TGTGCCATCAGCCAAGTCACAGGGCTCGGCACTGAAGCTTTCTTT. Translation: CAISQVTGLGTEAFF.

The rearrangement links TRBV7-3 to TRBJ2-5; D may be TRBD1 (5 bases). The CDR3 consists of 14 residues. Germline lookup yields CDR1 SGHTA and CDR2 FQGTGA. The germline V and J ends were trimmed by 2 bases and 1 base, with 8 bases remaining between them. The DNA for the CDR3 is TGTGCCAGCAGCTTAGTGGGGCGCCAAGAGACCCAGTACTTC. This encodes CASSLVGRQETQYF. Combining the CDR3 with reference TRBV7-3 and TRBJ2-5 gives the whole variable domain GAGVSQTPSNKVTEKGKYVELRCDPISGHTALYWYRQSLGQGPEFLIYFQGTGAADDSGLPNDRFFAVRPEGSVSTLKIQRTERGDSAVYLCASSLVGRQETQYFGPGTRLLVL.

This clone appeared once. The rearrangement uses TRBV6-5 and TRBJ2-7, with 10 positions matching TRBD2. CDR3 length: 15 residues. Trimming removed 4 bases from V and 1 base from J; junction bases left unmatched: 4. Germline CDR1 MNHEY, CDR2 SVGAGI. DNA for the CDR3: TGTGCCAGCAGTTCTAGCGGGGGCGGTTCCTACGAGCAGTACTTC. Translated, it gives CASSSSGGGSYEQYF.

V usage is TRBV2 and J usage is TRBJ1-4, with 7 bases aligning to TRBD1. The V gene's germline CDR1 is SNHLY and CDR2 FYNNEI. The ends lost 7 bases at V and 7 bases at J; junction bases unmatched: 9. This CDR3 region has 14 residues. CDR3 in amino acids: CASTLQGWSEKLFF. DNA for the CDR3: TGTGCCAGCACCTTACAGGGGTGGAGTGAAAAACTGTTTTTT.

The chain is built from TRBV19 and TRBJ1-1; a possible D gene is TRBD1 (6 bases). The length of the CDR3 is 16 residues. With 7 bases removed from V and 3 bases from J, the gap between germline ends came to 21 bases. CDR1 is LNHDA and CDR2 is SQIVND in the germline V gene (reference sequence). The CDR3 DNA follows: TGTGCCAGTACTCGCCTATCGGGGGGCAAGGACACTGAAGCTTTCTTT. This codes for CASTRLSGGKDTEAFF.

V gene TRBV7-2 combines with J gene TRBJ2-3; 7 nucleotides line up with TRBD1. Unmatched junction bases numbered 7, after V lost 4 bases and J lost 6 bases. CDR3 size: 14 residues. Germline CDR1 SGHTA, CDR2 FQGNSA. This CDR3 is CASSSYRGSDTQYF. The CDR3 DNA reads as TGTGCCAGCAGCTCCTACAGGGGATCGGATACGCAGTATTTT. The entire variable domain, with the rest obtained from reference TRBV7-2 and TRBJ2-3, is as follows: GAGVSQSPSNKVTEKGKDVELRCDPISGHTALYWYRQSLGQGLEFLIYFQGNSAPDKSGLPSDRFSAERTGGSVSTLTIQRTQQEDSAVYLCASSSYRGSDTQYFGPGTRLTVL.

The chain combines TRBV7-2 with TRBJ2-2, with D perhaps TRBD2 (5 bases). The CDR3 runs to 16 residues. Germline V gene lookup returns CDR1 SGHTA and CDR2 FQGNSA. Trimming removed 5 bases at V and 4 bases at J, with 17 bases between. DNA for the CDR3: TGTGCCAGCAGCCTTAAAGCAGGACTTCTCACCGGGGAGCTGTTTTTT. This sequence encodes CASSLKAGLLTGELFF.

The rearrangement links TRBV6-2 or TRBV6-3 to TRBJ1-5, with 8 bases lining up with TRBD1. V lost 3 bases to trimming and J lost 7 bases; unmatched junction nucleotides: 8. CDR1 is MNHEY and CDR2 is SVGEGT in the germline V gene. This CDR3 contains 15 residues. This CDR3 is CASSYLTGAGQPQHF. The CDR3 DNA sequence: TGTGCCAGCAGTTATTTGACAGGGGCAGGGCAGCCCCAGCATTTT.

The chain uses TRBV5-4 and TRBJ1-4; TRBD1 matches 11 bases. V lost 2 bases to trimming and J lost 7 bases; unmatched junction nucleotides: 1. This CDR3 comprises 14 residues. Germline values: CDR1 SGHNT, CDR2 YYREEE (reference sequence). The CDR3 spells CASSLGTGGEKLFF. Written as DNA, the CDR3 is TGTGCCAGCAGCTTAGGGACAGGGGGTGAAAAACTGTTTTTT.

This chain joins TRBV19 and TRBJ1-5; maybe TRBD1 (5 bases). This CDR3 contains 14 residues. Trimming left V 3 bases short and J 3 bases short, with 9 bases between. The V gene's germline CDR1 is LNHDA and CDR2 SQIVND (reference sequence). CDR3 protein: CASSITGHNQPQHF. CDR3 sequence (DNA): TGTGCCAGTAGTATTACAGGCCACAATCAGCCCCAGCATTTT.

The V call is TRBV7-9, the J call TRBJ1-1, with D unresolved. This CDR3 region has 14 residues. Germline CDR1 reads SEHNR; CDR2 reads FQNEAQ (reference sequence). Trimming removed 5 bases at V and 5 bases at J, with 15 bases between. For the CDR3, the DNA is TGTGCCAGCAGCCACCCGAGGGTCGGGACTGAAGCTTTCTTT. Protein product: CASSHPRVGTEAFF.

The CDR3 is CASSGTGAKVYGYTF. The CDR3 DNA follows: TGTGCCAGCAGTGGGACAGGGGCCAAGGTCTATGGCTACACCTTC. The chain uses TRBV2 and TRBJ1-2, with 9 nucleotides matching TRBD1. This CDR3 has 15 amino acids. CDR1 is SNHLY, CDR2 FYNNEI, per germline. Trimming removed 4 bases from V and 4 bases from J; junction bases left unmatched: 7.

The rearrangement links TRBV11-1 to TRBJ2-5, with D perhaps TRBD2 (6 bases). The CDR3 is made up of 15 amino acids. Trimming pared 4 bases from V and 1 base from J, leaving 13 bases between. CDR1 and CDR2 from the germline V gene are SGHAT and FQDESV (reference sequence). CDR3 residues: CASSSSLAVQETQYF. For the CDR3, the DNA is TGTGCCAGCAGCTCGAGTTTAGCGGTCCAAGAGACCCAGTACTTC.

The rearrangement joins TRBV19 to TRBJ2-7; 8 nucleotides line up with TRBD2. This CDR3 spans 15 amino acids. Trimming took 1 base from V and 2 from J; bases not matched to a gene: 4. The germline V gene has CDR1 LNHDA and CDR2 SQIVND (reference sequence). This CDR3 reads CASSIGSGATYEQYF. Written as DNA, the CDR3 is TGTGCCAGTAGTATAGGTAGCGGGGCTACCTACGAGCAGTACTTC.

The chain joins TRBV6-5 to TRBJ1-2; TRBD1 matches 8 bases. V trimming: 2 bases; J trimming: 0 bases; junction bases outside the gene matches: 5. This CDR3 region has 16 residues. The germline CDR1 and CDR2 sequences are MNHEY and SVGAGI. CDR3 residues: CASSYLGQGPNYGYTF. CDR3 coding DNA: TGTGCCAGCAGTTACCTAGGACAGGGTCCTAACTATGGCTACACCTTC.

Written as DNA, the CDR3 is TGTGCCAGCAGTCAGACATATAACTATGGCTACACCTTC. Its protein is CASSQTYNYGYTF. This rearrangement joins TRBV6-4 to TRBJ1-2; D is unresolved. V was shortened by 5 bases and J by 1 base, with 8 bases between the two germline ends. This CDR3 has 13 amino acids. CDR1 MRHNA and CDR2 SNTAGT come from the germline V gene.

The chain joins TRBV19 to TRBJ1-2; 8 nucleotides line up with TRBD1. Per germline, CDR1 LNHDA and CDR2 SQIVND (reference sequence). The V segment lost 5 bases and the J segment 6 bases; nucleotides outside the gene matches: 11. CDR3 length: 15 residues. The CDR3 protein is CASSPQGALINGYTF. CDR3 nucleotide sequence: TGTGCCAGTAGTCCCCAGGGGGCGCTAATAAATGGCTACACCTTC.

CDR3 sequence: CASSYGGTGSYNEQFF. CDR3 in DNA: TGTGCCAGCAGTTACGGCGGGACCGGGTCCTACAATGAGCAGTTCTTC. V and J are TRBV6-2 or TRBV6-3 and TRBJ2-1; the D gene is possibly TRBD2 (6 bases). Germline loops: CDR1 MNHEY, CDR2 SVGEGT. V lost 2 bases to trimming and J lost 1 base, with 12 bases between them. The length of the CDR3 is 16 residues.